The rows below give T cell receptor beta chains drawn from one sample of a study of T cell repertoires in cytomegalovirus infection. TCRdb reanalysed the reads using MiXCR and keeps one entry per CDR3 protein. The table records roughly 720,000 distinct CDR3 sequences, 35% of them present only once. The sample comprised PBMCs. The receptors come from a human donor in good health (CMV status not recorded). Some clones in this sample may be carry-over from other donors' samples. Each CDR3 is given with its conserved first and last residue. D genes are given only for firm matches. Rows may omit the clone size; those that give it use once, few, many or a size class.

>-|TRBV19|TRBJ2-3|TRBD2
CASSKRESPDTQYF
TGTGCCAGTAGTAAGCGGGAGAGCCCAGATACGCAGTATTTT
>few|TRBV5-4|TRBJ2-3|TRBD1
CASRGFTGGADTQYF
TGTGCCAGCAGGGGATTTACAGGGGGCGCAGATACGCAGTATTTT
>-|TRBV20-1|TRBJ1-2|-
CSARIQVDGYTF
TGCAGTGCTAGAATACAGGTAGACGGCTACACCTTC
>many|TRBV7-2|TRBJ2-1|-
CASSFNPVAEQFF
TGTGCCAGCAGCTTTAATCCTGTTGCGGAGCAGTTCTTC
>-|TRBV11-2|TRBJ1-2|-
CASSSSIQGWGYTF
TGTGCCAGCAGCTCTTCTATACAGGGTTGGGGCTACACCTTC
>few|TRBV19|TRBJ2-7|TRBD1
CASSIQQGSYEQYF
TGTGCCAGTAGTATACAACAGGGGTCCTACGAGCAGTACTTC
>few|TRBV11-2|TRBJ2-3|TRBD1
CASSSQGGLSTDTQYF
TGTGCCAGCAGCTCACAGGGGGGACTTAGCACAGATACGCAGTATTTT
>few|TRBV7-2|TRBJ2-4|TRBD2
CASSLALAGGPRNIQYF
TGTGCCAGCAGCTTAGCACTAGCGGGAGGGCCAAGGAACATTCAGTACTTC
>-|TRBV10-3|TRBJ1-6|TRBD1
CATQQDRGGSPHHF
TGTGCCACCCAACAGGACAGGGGAGGTTCACCCCACCACTTT
>few|TRBV12-3/TRBV12-4|TRBJ1-5|TRBD1
CASRADRGRNQPQHF
TGTGCCAGCAGGGCTGACAGGGGCCGAAATCAGCCCCAGCATTTT
>-|TRBV5-5|TRBJ1-1|-
CASSLVPGMNTEAFF
TGTGCCAGCAGCTTAGTTCCAGGCATGAACACTGAAGCTTTCTTT
>-|TRBV7-9|TRBJ2-1|TRBD2
CASRWGGPDNEQFF
TGTGCCAGCAGGTGGGGAGGGCCAGACAATGAGCAGTTCTTC
>-|TRBV6-1|TRBJ1-1|-
CASSVTGLIMNTEAFF
TGTGCCAGCAGTGTTACAGGACTAATAATGAACACTGAAGCTTTCTTT
>-|TRBV20-1|TRBJ2-5|-
CSASSVMETQYF
TGCAGTGCTAGTTCTGTTATGGAGACCCAGTACTTC
>-|TRBV6-1|TRBJ1-2|TRBD1
CASSDRGGGYTF
TGTGCCAGCAGTGACAGGGGGGGCGGCTACACCTTC
>-|TRBV2|TRBJ2-2|TRBD1
CASSNQDRGPHTGELFF
TGTGCCAGCAGTAACCAAGACAGGGGGCCGCACACCGGGGAGCTGTTTTTT
>few|TRBV27|TRBJ2-3|-
CASTSPGGRPNPGYSDTQYF
TGTGCCAGCACCTCACCCGGGGGGCGCCCTAATCCGGGTTATTCCGATACGCAGTATTTT
>few|TRBV10-2|TRBJ2-3|-
CASSMYRENPDTQYF
TGCGCCAGCAGTATGTACCGGGAAAATCCAGATACGCAGTATTTT
>-|TRBV20-1|TRBJ2-7|TRBD2
CSARVLGLAGGGEQYF
TGCAGTGCTAGAGTTCTGGGACTAGCGGGAGGAGGGGAGCAGTACTTC
>many|TRBV7-9|TRBJ1-2|TRBD1
CASSSAGTARNGGYTF
TGTGCCAGCAGCTCCGCCGGGACAGCTCGCAACGGAGGCTACACCTTC
>-|TRBV7-6|TRBJ1-6|TRBD1
CASSTRQGNSPLHF
TGTGCCAGCAGCACGAGACAGGGAAATTCACCCCTCCACTTT
>few|TRBV28|TRBJ1-6|-
CASSAGLSESPLHF
TGTGCCAGCAGTGCGGGACTATCGGAATCACCCCTCCACTTT
>-|TRBV6-1|TRBJ2-3|TRBD2
CASSPTSGRASDTQYF
TGTGCCAGCAGTCCGACCAGCGGGAGGGCCTCAGATACGCAGTATTTT
>-|TRBV19|TRBJ2-3|-
CASSKLGQGDHSTDTQYF
TGTGCCAGTAGTAAATTGGGCCAAGGGGACCATAGCACAGATACGCAGTATTTT
>-|TRBV10-3|TRBJ1-3|-
CAISETRRSGNTIYF
TGTGCCATCAGTGAGACACGCCGCTCTGGAAACACCATATATTTT
>few|TRBV12-3/TRBV12-4|TRBJ1-3|TRBD1
CASRRTGAGNTIYF
TGTGCCAGCAGGCGGACAGGGGCTGGAAACACCATATATTTT
>-|TRBV5-1|TRBJ2-5|-
CASSSAVSPETQYF
TGCGCCAGCAGCTCGGCGGTGAGCCCAGAGACCCAGTACTTC
>-|TRBV28|TRBJ1-5|-
CASSLFGSGNQPQHF
TGTGCCAGCAGTTTATTTGGCTCGGGAAATCAGCCCCAGCATTTT
>-|TRBV6-1|TRBJ1-1|-
CASSVRGKMTEAFF
TGTGCCAGCAGTGTCCGAGGGAAAATGACTGAAGCTTTCTTT
>many|TRBV7-8|TRBJ2-1|TRBD2
CASSLGLAGGLSYNEQFF
TGTGCCAGCAGCTTAGGACTAGCGGGAGGGTTATCTTACAATGAGCAGTTCTTC
>few|TRBV28|TRBJ1-3|-
CASRPGPSGNTIYF
TGTGCCAGCCGACCAGGCCCCTCTGGAAACACCATATATTTT
>-|TRBV29-1|TRBJ1-2|TRBD1
CSGIKGADDGYTF
TGCAGCGGCATTAAGGGGGCGGATGATGGCTACACCTTC
>many|TRBV6-1|TRBJ1-2|-
CASSEANYGYTF
TGTGCCAGCAGTGAGGCAAACTATGGCTACACCTTC
>-|TRBV28|TRBJ1-6|TRBD1
CASSYGTGRVSPLHF
TGTGCCAGCAGTTACGGGACAGGGCGGGTATCACCCCTCCACTTT
>-|TRBV10-2|TRBJ2-2|-
CASSESVRWTGELFF
TGCGCCAGCAGTGAGTCCGTCAGATGGACCGGGGAGCTGTTTTTT
>-|TRBV28|TRBJ1-1|-
CASKAGTPMNTEAFF
TGTGCCAGCAAAGCTGGGACACCCATGAACACTGAAGCTTTCTTT
>-|TRBV30|TRBJ2-7|TRBD1
CAWNDQDRGGYEQYF
TGTGCCTGGAACGATCAGGACAGGGGTGGATACGAGCAGTACTTC
>once|TRBV2|TRBJ2-7|TRBD2
CASSDPGRSYEQYF
TGTGCCAGCAGTGACCCCGGGAGGTCCTACGAGCAGTACTTC
>-|TRBV15|TRBJ2-7|TRBD2
CATSAPGLAGEQYF
TGTGCCACCAGCGCTCCCGGACTAGCAGGGGAGCAGTACTTC
>-|TRBV2|TRBJ2-5|TRBD1
CASRGDRGRETQYF
TGTGCCAGCAGAGGGGACAGGGGGCGCGAGACCCAGTACTTC
>many|TRBV6-2/TRBV6-3|TRBJ1-1|-
CASSFPGGVMTEAFF
TGTGCCAGCAGTTTCCCCGGGGGAGTTATGACTGAAGCTTTCTTT
>-|TRBV28|TRBJ1-5|-
CASSLPQGQPQHF
TGTGCCAGCAGTTTACCACAGGGTCAGCCCCAGCATTTT
>-|TRBV7-6|TRBJ2-7|TRBD1
CASSLEGAFSEQYF
TGTGCCAGCAGCTTAGAGGGGGCGTTTTCCGAGCAGTACTTC
>few|TRBV7-2|TRBJ2-7|-
CASSLRELMYEQYF
TGTGCCAGCAGCTTAAGAGAGTTAATGTACGAGCAGTACTTC
>-|TRBV20-1|TRBJ1-5|-
CSASTQGQDHSNQPQHF
TGCAGTGCTAGTACACAGGGCCAGGATCATAGCAATCAGCCCCAGCATTTT
>many|TRBV15|TRBJ1-5|-
CATSRDRNQPQHF
TGTGCCACCAGCAGAGATCGGAATCAGCCCCAGCATTTT
>few|TRBV28|TRBJ1-5|-
CASSSPERSSRNQPQHF
TGTGCCAGCAGTTCCCCCGAAAGGTCATCCCGGAATCAGCCCCAGCATTTT
>-|TRBV20-1|TRBJ1-1|-
CSAPKGSGFNTEAFF
TGCAGTGCTCCTAAGGGGTCAGGATTTAACACTGAAGCTTTCTTT
>-|TRBV25-1|TRBJ2-2|-
CASSEVDSPGTGELFF
TGTGCCAGCAGTGAGGTGGACAGCCCGGGCACCGGGGAGCTGTTTTTT